This T cell receptor beta chain was recorded in a study of cytomegalovirus exposure and HLA in healthy donors. For the study at large: A preliminary data release comprised roughly 85 million unique TCRs obtained from HLA-typed donors. Overall study results and limits: The classifier was said to identify cytomegalovirus status with high specificity and sensitivity. The productive fraction for most TCR beta V segments was about 87% or about 30% in an earlier analysis.

A note on this clone: Its antigen is not identified.

The CDR3 sequence is 12 residues long. V was trimmed by 4 bases and J by 3 bases, leaving 4 bases between them. Germline CDR1 and CDR2: SGHNT and YYREEE (reference sequence). The PCR made use of 60 Vbeta and 13 Jbeta primers. Here immunoSEQ multiplex PCR was the method, and the copy in TCRdb shows in-frame clones only, minus some. Of 160,000 or so clones in the sample, around 80% were seen once. The chain carries TRBV5-4 and TRBJ2-2; no definite D call. The sample taken for sequencing was PBMCs. The source is a man aged 35 to 55 in good health and CMV-seronegative. Here the CDR3 DNA reads TGTGCCAGCAGCCTTCACACCGGGGAGCTGTTTTTT. It is translated as CASSLHTGELFF.